This passage covers 20 T cell receptor beta chains from one sample sequenced in a study of shared clonotypes between healthy human individuals. Clones were read by immunoSEQ multiplex PCR, and TCRdb kept only the in-frame ones, dropping some. Of 2 million to 2.5 million clones detected, around 90% appear once; the ten largest clones hold about 0.41%. The specimen was naive CD4+ T cells from PBMCs. This sample's subset: CD45RA+ positively selected. The receptors shown here come from a man younger than 35 in good health. Some clones in this sample may be carry-over from other donors' samples.

V gene TRBV4-2 combines with J gene TRBJ2-1; D is perhaps TRBD2 (6 bases). CDR1 and CDR2 (germline): LGHNA, YNFKEQ. The CDR3 length is 16 residues. The V end was cut by 5 bases, the J end by 2 bases, with 16 bases between. The CDR3 here is CASSSTSTGAYNEQFF. As DNA, the CDR3 is TGTGCCAGCAGCTCGACATCGACGGGGGCCTACAATGAGCAGTTCTTC.

V is TRBV28 and J is TRBJ1-1; D is undetermined. Trimming shortened V by 3 bases and J by 7 bases, and 9 bases separated the two germline ends. Germline V gene data show CDR1 as MDHEN and CDR2 as SYDVKM. This CDR3 comprises 12 residues. This CDR3 reads CASSFRTYEAFF. CDR3 nucleotide sequence: TGTGCCAGCAGTTTTAGGACTTATGAAGCTTTCTTT.

The rearrangement links TRBV11-2 to TRBJ2-2; TRBD1 matches at 8 bases. The CDR3 sequence is 15 residues long. CDR1 is SGHAT, CDR2 FQNNGV, per germline. V lost 5 bases and J lost 5; bases outside the gene matches: 7. The CDR3 loop is CASSNDRGRTGELFF. The CDR3 DNA reads TGTGCCAGCAGCAACGACAGGGGAAGAACCGGGGAGCTGTTTTTT.

As concerns this clone: The same CDR3 is also encoded by other DNA sequences in this sample. The chain recombines TRBV29-1 with TRBJ1-4; tentatively, D is TRBD1 (5 bases). Germline CDR1 SQVTM, CDR2 ANQGSEA. The CDR3 covers 12 residues. Trimming stripped 3 bases from V and 4 bases from J, with 6 bases between. The CDR3 sequence is CSVEGGNEKLFF. The CDR3 coding sequence is TGCAGCGTTGAGGGGGGTAATGAAAAACTGTTTTTT.

Only one count was recorded for this clone. The chain couples TRBV5-1 to TRBJ2-5, with 10 bases lining up with TRBD2. Looked up from germline, CDR1 is SGHRS and CDR2 is YFSETQ. CDR3 length equals 16 residues. The junction had 6 bases not matched to a gene; V was cut back by 0 bases and J by 4 bases. The CDR3 protein is CASSLGLAGVLETQYF. The CDR3 DNA is TGCGCCAGCAGCTTGGGGCTAGCGGGAGTATTAGAGACCCAGTACTTC.

This chain uses TRBV7-2 with TRBJ2-7; a weak D match, TRBD1 (5 bases). The CDR3 length is 15 residues. The germline V gene has CDR1 SGHTA and CDR2 FQGNSA. The V end lost 2 bases, the J end lost 3 bases, and 14 bases lay between the germline ends. The CDR3 DNA reads TGTGCCAGCAGCTTATTGTCTGGGGCGCTCTACGAGCAGTACTTC. Its translation is CASSLLSGALYEQYF.

As concerns this clone: The identical CDR3 is also encoded by other nucleotide sequences in the sample. The chain is built from TRBV11-3 and TRBJ2-3; D is unresolved. Trimming stripped 1 base from V and 0 bases from J, with 5 bases between. The CDR3 totals 14 residues. CDR1 is SGHNT, CDR2 YENEEA, per germline. CDR3 sequence (DNA): TGTGCCAGCAGCTTAGGCGCTAGCACAGATACGCAGTATTTT. Protein sequence: CASSLGASTDTQYF. Looking up the rest from reference TRBV11-3 and TRBJ2-3 gives the full variable domain: EAGVVQSPRYKIIEKKQPVAFWCNPISGHNTLYWYLQNLGQGPELLIRYENEEAVDDSQLPKDRFSAERLKGVDSTLKIQPAELGDSAVYLCASSLGASTDTQYFGPGTRLTVL.

The V gene is TRBV2, the J gene TRBJ2-7; perhaps TRBD2 as D (6 bases). Trimming removed 6 bases at V and 0 bases at J, with 9 bases between. The germline CDR1 and CDR2 sequences are SNHLY and FYNNEI. The CDR3 is made up of 13 amino acids. The CDR3 DNA reads as TGTGCCAGCAGGGGGGACTCCTCCTACGAGCAGTACTTC. The encoded protein is CASRGDSSYEQYF.

This clone was seen once. The genes are TRBV28 and TRBJ1-4; the match to TRBD1 covers 8 bases. J was trimmed by 7 bases and V by 8 bases; bases with no gene match: 3. This CDR3 comprises 12 residues. From germline, CDR1 is MDHEN and CDR2 SYDVKM. CDR3 sequence: CASLDRGEKLFF. The CDR3 region has the DNA TGTGCCAGCCTCGACAGGGGTGAAAAACTGTTTTTT.

CDR3 amino acids: CSVSPGTRAGGDEQFF. The DNA for the CDR3 is TGCAGCGTCTCCCCCGGGACAAGGGCGGGTGGCGATGAGCAGTTCTTC. V is TRBV29-1 and J is TRBJ2-1; possibly TRBD1 for D (6 bases). The V end lost 6 bases, the J end lost 8 bases, and 26 bases lay between the germline ends. CDR3 length: 16 residues. Germline lookup yields CDR1 SQVTM and CDR2 ANQGSEA.

V usage is TRBV30 and J usage is TRBJ2-3; D might be TRBD2 (6 bases). V was clipped by 1 base and J by 8 bases, with 16 bases between them. The CDR3 spans 14 residues. Germline V gene lookup returns CDR1 GTSNPN and CDR2 SVGIG (reference sequence). The CDR3: CAWSAGRPAGTQYF. CDR3 nucleotide sequence: TGTGCCTGGAGTGCGGGCAGGCCAGCGGGTACGCAGTATTTT.

The chain couples TRBV9 to TRBJ2-2, with 7 bases lining up with TRBD2. This CDR3 contains 16 residues. The junction had 5 bases not matched to a gene; V was cut back by 0 bases and J by 3 bases. Looked up from germline, CDR1 is SGDLS and CDR2 is YYNGEE. CDR3 nucleotide sequence: TGTGCCAGCAGCGTAGTCGCGGGAGCGGACACCGGGGAGCTGTTTTTT. It codes for CASSVVAGADTGELFF.

The gene calls are TRBV28 and TRBJ1-4; D remains unclear. Germline loops: CDR1 MDHEN, CDR2 SYDVKM. The CDR3 totals 13 residues. Trimming took 8 bases from V and 8 from J, leaving 15 bases between them. CDR3 sequence: CASLGAVYEKLFF. DNA for the CDR3: TGTGCCAGCCTTGGAGCCGTATACGAAAAACTGTTTTTT.

The chain combines TRBV6-4 with TRBJ1-1; D is perhaps TRBD1 (5 bases). The CDR3 is 15 residues long. Trimming left V 7 bases short and J 3 bases short, with 18 bases between. Germline CDR1 and CDR2: MRHNA and SNTAGT. CDR3 in DNA: TGTGCCAGCACGCGCACCGTGGGGGGGGACACTGAAGCTTTCTTT. The encoded protein is CASTRTVGGDTEAFF.

The J gene is TRBJ2-2, the V gene TRBV5-6; D is undetermined. The length of the CDR3 is 16 residues. V dropped 2 bases and J dropped 0 bases, with 11 bases sitting between them. CDR1 is SGHDT, CDR2 YYEEEE, per germline. CDR3 region: CASSFQKLSNTGELFF. The DNA of the CDR3 is TGTGCCAGCAGCTTTCAAAAGCTGTCGAACACCGGGGAGCTGTTTTTT. Full variable domain (outside the CDR3, taken from reference TRBV5-6 and TRBJ2-2): DAGVTQSPTHLIKTRGQQVTLRCSPKSGHDTVSWYQQALGQGPQFIFQYYEEEERQRGNFPDRFSGHQFPNYSSELNVNALLLGDSALYLCASSFQKLSNTGELFFGEGSRLTVL.

V usage is TRBV6-1 and J usage is TRBJ1-4; 7 nucleotides line up with TRBD1. Germline V lookup: CDR1 MNHNS, CDR2 SASEGT. The CDR3 has 15 amino acids. The V segment lost 5 bases and the J segment 7 bases; nucleotides outside the gene matches: 10. DNA for the CDR3: TGTGCCAGCAGTCCGCCACAGGGGTTGCGTGAAAAACTGTTTTTT. Its translation is CASSPPQGLREKLFF.

Points on this clone: Other DNA sequences in the same sample also yield this CDR3. The J gene is TRBJ1-2, the V gene TRBV4-1; 7 bases agree with TRBD1. V lost 1 base to trimming and J lost 4 bases; unmatched junction nucleotides: 3. The V gene's germline CDR1 is MGHRA and CDR2 YSYEKL. The CDR3 length is 14 residues. DNA for the CDR3: TGCGCCAGCAGCCAAGGGGACAGAGCCTATGGCTACACCTTC. It encodes CASSQGDRAYGYTF.

The V call is TRBV19, the J call TRBJ1-3; unclear D gene. The V and J ends lost 7 bases and 0 bases respectively, with 13 bases between them. Germline CDR1 reads LNHDA; CDR2 reads SQIVND (reference sequence). The CDR3 is 15 residues long. DNA for the CDR3: TGTGCCAGTACTCCGTGGCGGGACTCTGGAAACACCATATATTTT. This codes for CASTPWRDSGNTIYF.

This clone was seen once. The genes are TRBV4-1 and TRBJ1-5; the D gene is possibly TRBD1 (5 bases). Between the trimmed V and J ends, which lost 4 bases and 0 bases, there was a span of 19 bases. The CDR3 runs 18 residues. Germline lookup yields CDR1 MGHRA and CDR2 YSYEKL. Here the CDR3 DNA reads TGCGCCAGCAGCCCCCACAGGCCAGACTCATATAGCAATCAGCCCCAGCATTTT. Its protein product is CASSPHRPDSYSNQPQHF.

The rearrangement links TRBV21-1 to TRBJ2-3; TRBD2 is the table's D call and was not checked against the DNA. TRBV21-1 is a documented pseudogene. The CDR3 is made up of 17 amino acids. Written as DNA, the CDR3 is TGTGCCAGCAGCAAAGGTTCGGGACTAGCACTCACAGATACGCAGTATTTT. Its translation is CASSKGSGLALTDTQYF.